This paragraph covers one T cell receptor beta chain sequence. There are many counts of this clonotype. Its antigen is currently not known. Base-call qualities are not available, and no considerably larger clone is one nucleotide away. Ficoll-Paque density gradient centrifugation was the method used to isolate PBMCs. Sequencing was performed on an Illumina NovaSeq 6000. cDNA libraries for TCRalpha and TCRbeta were prepared by 5'RACE using constant-segment primers, with sample barcodes and unique molecular identifiers added. Trizol reagent was used to extract RNA from every sample. Libraries were amplified in two PCR steps, with a second sample barcode and Illumina TruSeq adapters added in the second step. Libraries were sequenced on an Illumina NovaSeq with 2 x 150 bp paired-end reads. Per the source publication's procedure: The reads were demultiplexed and collapsed into UMI-guided consensus sequences using migec v1.2.7. Using mixcr v2.1.11, UMI consensuses were aligned to TRA and TRB V and J templates and then assembled into clonotypes. A clonotype was counted as expanded or contracted only if both edgeR and NoisET called the change significant, with noise models trained on biological replicates. edgeR calls used a false discovery rate-adjusted p below 0.01 and a log2 fold-change threshold of 1. As an exploratory analysis of dynamics, max-normalized trajectories of the 1000 most abundant clonotypes were examined by PCA with hierarchical clustering. The CD4 or CD8 phenotype of responding clones was assigned using the separately sequenced CD4+ and CD8+ repertoires. Through fastp at Q25 and MiXCR, TCRdb rebuilt clones from the public reads, retaining in-frame beta chains. Rows matching on CDR3 protein sequence are summarized as one entry with the most common DNA and genes. These V and J calls are TCRdb output, not the study's own analysis. In this sample the table shows about 150,000 distinct CDR3 sequences, approximately 6% of which occur a single time. The ten largest account for about 1.9% of the sample.

Sequences SGHRS (CDR1) and YFSETQ (CDR2) are obtained from the germline V gene. V loses 0 bases at its end and J loses 15 bases; junction bases beyond the gene matches: 6. The cysteine opens and the phenylalanine closes a CDR3 of 14 amino acids. CDR3 DNA is the only sequence kept; it has 42 bases, read in frame from the first base. The data were taken from a study of T-cell memory formation after mild COVID-19 (dated by TCRdb to the early 2020s). About the investigation overall: TCR sequence clusters from the two donors were largely donor specific. In a couple of donors, T-cell clones that expanded and contracted after mild COVID-19 were tracked by sequencing TCRalpha and TCRbeta repertoires over time. Two young, previously healthy adult volunteers, one female and one male, were included in the cohort.

Beyond this particular receptor, the publication reports: Only a couple of mild cases were covered in the study, and larger cohorts including severe cases with pre-infection samples were considered necessary. Clones contracting from day 15 to 85 had balanced CD4/CD8 phenotypes, while a second wave expanding from day 15 to 37 was biased towards CD4+. Some responding clones were detected in pre-infection memory, which suggested that pre-existing cross-reactive memory T cells had joined the SARS-CoV-2 response. Contracting CD4+ clones appeared mostly in the CM and EM memory subsets, whereas CD8+ clones were enriched in EMRA. The second-wave clones that peaked on day 37 were not confirmed to be SARS-CoV-2 specific.

Sequenced sample: PBMCs or a T cell subset sorted from them (not recorded which). The V gene is TRBV5-1 and the J gene is TRBJ2-1; TRBD2 aligns with 13 central bases. The TCR comes from an adult woman who had mild COVID-19 (a few samples of this study predate the infection). The sample titles of this study are shuffled in the database, so cell type and time point are left out; the donor was told from shared clones. The CDR3 amino acid sequence is: CASSLGLAGGRLFF. The DNA sequence reads TGCGCCAGCAGCTTGGGACTAGCGGGAGGCCGTCTGTTCTTC.